The TCR beta chain described here comes from a study of post-analysis software for immune sequencing data. Study-level information: Included among the disease courses, which were recorded for the cohort, were relapsing-remitting, secondary progressive and progressive-relapsing multiple sclerosis.

There are 13 residues in the CDR3. Between the trimmed V and J ends, which lost 3 bases and 5 bases, there was a span of 9 bases. The germline gives CDR1 MNHNS, CDR2 SASEGT. Study outcomes and limitations: Among multiple sclerosis patients, normalized Chao1 diversity was significantly below that of controls. F-measure co-clustering was strong for batch-matched samples. When patients were compared with controls, 4 or 5 TRBV segments were more frequent, TRBV5-6, TRBV5-1 and TRBV20-1 among them.

As to this clonotype: Its target is unknown.

The TCR beta cDNA libraries carried unique molecular identifiers. T cells numbering about 0.95 to 10 million gave rise to about 490,000 cDNA molecules. TCRdb fed the PCR reads into MiXCR, producing one record per CDR3 protein. The sample shows about 810,000 distinct CDR3 sequences, roughly 58% of them seen only once. The TCR was taken from a girl aged 10 to 17 with multiple sclerosis. The rearrangement uses TRBV6-1 and TRBJ2-3, with D tentatively TRBD2 (6 bases). Sequencing was performed on blood. The CDR3 region has the DNA TGTGCCAGCAGTGACCAGGGAGGAGATACGCAGTATTTT. Its protein product is CASSDQGGDTQYF.